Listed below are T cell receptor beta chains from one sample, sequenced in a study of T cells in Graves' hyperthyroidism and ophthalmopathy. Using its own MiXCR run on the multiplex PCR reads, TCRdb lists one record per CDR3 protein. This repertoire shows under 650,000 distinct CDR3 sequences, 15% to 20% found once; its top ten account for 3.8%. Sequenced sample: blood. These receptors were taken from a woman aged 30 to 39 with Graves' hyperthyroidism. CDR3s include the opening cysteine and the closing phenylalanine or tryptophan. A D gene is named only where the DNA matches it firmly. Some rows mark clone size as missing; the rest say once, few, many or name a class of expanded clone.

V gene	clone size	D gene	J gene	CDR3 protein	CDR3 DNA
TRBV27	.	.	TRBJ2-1	CASSFVGVYNEQFF	TGTGCCAGCAGTTTCGTAGGGGTTTACAATGAGCAGTTCTTC
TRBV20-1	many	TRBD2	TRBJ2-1	CSARLWLAGGEQFF	TGCAGTGCCCGACTGTGGCTAGCGGGAGGGGAGCAGTTCTTC
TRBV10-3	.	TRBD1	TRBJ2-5	CAISDRDRGGDF	TGTGCCATCAGTGACCGGGACAGGGGCGGGGACTTC
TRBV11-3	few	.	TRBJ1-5	CASSPSWDQPQHF	TGTGCCAGCAGCCCTAGTTGGGATCAGCCCCAGCATTTT
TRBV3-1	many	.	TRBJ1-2	CASSQFGISDYGYTF	TGTGCCAGCAGCCAATTTGGGATCTCAGACTATGGCTACACCTTC
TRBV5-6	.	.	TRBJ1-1	CASSLVQDTEAFF	TGTGCCAGCAGCTTGGTGCAGGACACTGAAGCTTTCTTT
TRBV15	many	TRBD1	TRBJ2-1	CATSRAFPGTGFENEQFF	TGTGCCACCAGCAGAGCATTCCCCGGGACAGGTTTTGAGAATGAGCAGTTCTTC
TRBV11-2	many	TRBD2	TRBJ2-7	CASSLVRREGYEQYF	TGTGCCAGCAGCTTAGTCCGACGGGAGGGCTACGAGCAGTACTTC
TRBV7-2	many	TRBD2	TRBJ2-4	CASSFTSGSNIQYF	TGTGCCAGCAGCTTTACTAGCGGGTCAAACATTCAGTACTTC
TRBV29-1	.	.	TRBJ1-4	CSVGVDEKLFF	TGCAGCGTTGGGGTAGACGAAAAACTGTTTTTT
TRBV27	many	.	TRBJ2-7	CASSPRTPYEQYF	TGTGCCAGCAGTCCAAGGACTCCTTACGAGCAGTACTTC
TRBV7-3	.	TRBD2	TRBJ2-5	CASSLNGASGFQETQYF	TGTGCCAGCAGCCTCAACGGGGCTAGCGGGTTCCAAGAGACCCAGTACTTC